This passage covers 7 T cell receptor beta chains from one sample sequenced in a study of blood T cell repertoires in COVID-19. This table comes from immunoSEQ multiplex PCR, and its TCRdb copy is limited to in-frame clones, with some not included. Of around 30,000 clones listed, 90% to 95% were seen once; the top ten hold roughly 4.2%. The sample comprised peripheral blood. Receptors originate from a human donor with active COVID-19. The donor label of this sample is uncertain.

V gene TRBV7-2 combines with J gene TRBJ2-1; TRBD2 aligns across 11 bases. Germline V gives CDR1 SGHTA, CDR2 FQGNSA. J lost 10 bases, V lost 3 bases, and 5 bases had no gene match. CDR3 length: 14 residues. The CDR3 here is CASSLSSGGPEQFF. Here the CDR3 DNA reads TGTGCCAGCAGCTTGTCTAGCGGGGGGCCAGAGCAGTTCTTC.

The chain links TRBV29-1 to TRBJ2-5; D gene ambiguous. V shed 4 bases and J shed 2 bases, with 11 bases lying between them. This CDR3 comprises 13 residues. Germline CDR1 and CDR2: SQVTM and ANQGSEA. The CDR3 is CSVAEQPQETQYF. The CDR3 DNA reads TGCAGCGTTGCGGAGCAACCACAAGAGACCCAGTACTTC.

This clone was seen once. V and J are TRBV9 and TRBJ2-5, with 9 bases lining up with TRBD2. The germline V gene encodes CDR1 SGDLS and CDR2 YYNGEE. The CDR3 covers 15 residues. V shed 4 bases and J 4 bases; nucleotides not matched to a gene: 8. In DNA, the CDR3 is TGTGCCAGCAGCCCCGTTGGCGGGAGGGGAGAGACCCAGTACTTC. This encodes CASSPVGGRGETQYF.

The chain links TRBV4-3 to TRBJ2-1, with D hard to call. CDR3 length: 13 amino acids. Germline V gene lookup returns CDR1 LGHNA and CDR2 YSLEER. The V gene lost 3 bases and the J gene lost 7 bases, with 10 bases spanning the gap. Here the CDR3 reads CASSQEKANEQFF. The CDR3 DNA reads TGCGCCAGCAGCCAGGAGAAAGCGAATGAGCAGTTCTTC.

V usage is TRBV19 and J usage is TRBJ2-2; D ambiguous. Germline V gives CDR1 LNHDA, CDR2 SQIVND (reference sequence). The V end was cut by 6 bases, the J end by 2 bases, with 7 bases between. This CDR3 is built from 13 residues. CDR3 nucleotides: TGTGCCAGTAGGTCGACTAACACCGGGGAGCTGTTTTTT. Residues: CASRSTNTGELFF. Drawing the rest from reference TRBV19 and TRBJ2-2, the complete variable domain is DGGITQSPKYLFRKEGQNVTLSCEQNLNHDAMYWYRQDPGQGLRLIYYSQIVNDFQKGDIAEGYSVSREKKESFPLTVTSAQKNPTAFYLCASRSTNTGELFFGEGSRLTVL.

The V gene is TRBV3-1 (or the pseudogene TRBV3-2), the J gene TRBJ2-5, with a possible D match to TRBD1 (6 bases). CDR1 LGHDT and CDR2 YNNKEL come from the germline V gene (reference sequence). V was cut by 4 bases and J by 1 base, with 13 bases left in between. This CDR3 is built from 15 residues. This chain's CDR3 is CASSPDGGPQETQYF. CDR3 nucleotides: TGTGCCAGCAGCCCCGATGGGGGCCCCCAAGAGACCCAGTACTTC.

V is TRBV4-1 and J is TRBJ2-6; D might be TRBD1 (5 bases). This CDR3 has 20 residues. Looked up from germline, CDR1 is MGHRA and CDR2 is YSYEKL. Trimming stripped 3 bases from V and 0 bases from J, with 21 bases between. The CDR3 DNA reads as TGCGCCAGCAGCCAGGACACGAGACAGCCCCGAAGCTCTGGGGCCAACGTCCTGACTTTC. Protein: CASSQDTRQPRSSGANVLTF.